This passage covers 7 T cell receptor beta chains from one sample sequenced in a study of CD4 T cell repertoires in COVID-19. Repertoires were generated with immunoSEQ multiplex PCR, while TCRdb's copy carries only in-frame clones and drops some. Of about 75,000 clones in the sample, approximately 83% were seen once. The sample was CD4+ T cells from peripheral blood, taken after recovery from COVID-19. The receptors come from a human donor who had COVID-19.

As DNA, the CDR3 is TGTGCCAGCAGCCAAAACGATCGCCGGGGGGCGGAGCCCCAGCATTTT. Protein sequence: CASSQNDRRGAEPQHF. The chain combines TRBV7-8 with TRBJ1-5, with D perhaps matching TRBD1 (6 bases). The length of the CDR3 is 16 residues. V dropped 5 bases and J dropped 8 bases, with 22 bases sitting between them. Germline V gene lookup returns CDR1 SGHVS and CDR2 FQNEAQ.

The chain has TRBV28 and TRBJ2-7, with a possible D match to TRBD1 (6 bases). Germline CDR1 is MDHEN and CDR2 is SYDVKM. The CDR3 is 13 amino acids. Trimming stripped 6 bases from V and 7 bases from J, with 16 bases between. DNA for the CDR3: TGTGCCAGCAGAGCAGGGGCACTGAGAGAGCAGTACTTC. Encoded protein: CASRAGALREQYF.

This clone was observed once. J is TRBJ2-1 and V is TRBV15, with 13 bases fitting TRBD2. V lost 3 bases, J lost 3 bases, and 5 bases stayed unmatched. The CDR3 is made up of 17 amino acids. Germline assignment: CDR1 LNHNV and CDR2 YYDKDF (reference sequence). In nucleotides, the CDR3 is TGTGCCACCAGCAGGGGGAGACTAGCGGGGGGCTACAATGAGCAGTTCTTC. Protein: CATSRGRLAGGYNEQFF.

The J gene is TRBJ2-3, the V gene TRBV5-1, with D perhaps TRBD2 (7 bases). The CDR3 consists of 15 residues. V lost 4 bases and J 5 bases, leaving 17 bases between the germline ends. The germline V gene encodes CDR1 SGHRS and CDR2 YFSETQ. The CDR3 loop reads CASSQLGEGVDTQYF. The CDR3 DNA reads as TGCGCCAGCAGCCAACTCGGGGAGGGGGTAGATACGCAGTATTTT. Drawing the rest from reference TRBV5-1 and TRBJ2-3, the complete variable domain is KAGVTQTPRYLIKTRGQQVTLSCSPISGHRSVSWYQQTPGQGLQFLFEYFSETQRNKGNFPGRFSGRQFSNSRSEMNVSTLELGDSALYLCASSQLGEGVDTQYFGPGTRLTVL.

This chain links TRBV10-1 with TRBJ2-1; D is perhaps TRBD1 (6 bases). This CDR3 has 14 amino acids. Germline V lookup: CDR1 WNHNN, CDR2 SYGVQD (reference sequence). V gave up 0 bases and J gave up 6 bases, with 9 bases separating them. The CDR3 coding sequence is TGCGCCAGCAGTGAGTCAGGGGGATCCAATGAGCAGTTCTTC. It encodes CASSESGGSNEQFF.

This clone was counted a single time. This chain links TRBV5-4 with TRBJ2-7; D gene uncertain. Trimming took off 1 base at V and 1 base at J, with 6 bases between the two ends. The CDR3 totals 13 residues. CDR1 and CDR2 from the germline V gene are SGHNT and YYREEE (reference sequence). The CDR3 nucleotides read TGTGCCAGCAGCTTGACTGTATCCTACGAGCAGTACTTC. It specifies CASSLTVSYEQYF.

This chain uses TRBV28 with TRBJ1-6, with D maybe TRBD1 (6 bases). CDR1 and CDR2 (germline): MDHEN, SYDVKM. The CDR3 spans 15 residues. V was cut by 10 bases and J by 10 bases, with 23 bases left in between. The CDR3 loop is CATYPGTIGASPLHF. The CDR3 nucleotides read TGTGCCACCTACCCCGGGACAATCGGCGCATCACCCCTCCACTTT.